This is a list of T cell receptor beta chains from one sample in a study of blood T cell repertoires in COVID-19. Clones were sequenced by immunoSEQ multiplex PCR, and TCRdb holds only the in-frame ones, with some missing. The data hold 250,000 or so clones, with around nine tenths observed a single time. The sequenced sample was peripheral blood. All receptors come from a woman aged 40 to 55 who had recovered from COVID-19. Each CDR3 is given with its conserved first and last residue. D genes are given only for firm matches. Rows may omit the clone size; those that give it use once, few, many or a size class.

TRBV25-1	TRBJ1-6	TRBD1	-	CASSKTGWGSPLHF	TGTGCCAGCAGTAAGACAGGGTGGGGTTCACCCCTCCACTTT
TRBV9	TRBJ1-6	-	-	CASSPQDTSGSPLHF	TGTGCCAGCAGCCCCCAGGACACGTCTGGGTCACCCCTCCACTTT
TRBV30	TRBJ2-1	TRBD1	-	CAWRRTGGNEQFF	TGTGCCTGGAGACGGACAGGGGGGAATGAGCAGTTCTTC
TRBV23-1	TRBJ1-1	-	-	CASSQWGGTEAFF	TGCGCCAGCAGTCAATGGGGGGGCACTGAAGCTTTCTTT
TRBV7-9	TRBJ1-3	-	-	CASSLQAGSGNTIYF	TGTGCCAGCAGCTTGCAGGCCGGCTCTGGAAACACCATATATTTT
TRBV21-1	TRBJ2-1	-	-	CASSNCASSYNEQFF	TGTGCCAGCAGCAATTGCGCGAGCTCCTACAATGAGCAGTTCTTC
TRBV27	TRBJ1-1	-	few	CASSLMPLHKAFF	TGTGCCAGCAGTCTTATGCCCCTTCACAAGGCTTTCTTT
TRBV5-6	TRBJ2-5	-	few	CASSLGGSQKETQYF	TGTGCCAGCAGCTTGGGGGGCAGCCAGAAAGAGACCCAGTACTTC
TRBV23-1	TRBJ1-2	TRBD1	-	CASSQSGGQELATDF	TGCGCCAGCAGTCAATCGGGGGGACAGGAGCTCGCCACCGACTTC
TRBV10-3	TRBJ2-1	TRBD2	-	CAISESYTGGRLNEQFF	TGTGCCATCAGTGAGTCCTATACTGGCGGGAGGCTCAATGAGCAGTTCTTC
TRBV5-1	TRBJ2-5	-	-	CASSLEALPLETQYF	TGCGCCAGCAGCTTGGAAGCTTTACCCTTGGAGACCCAGTACTTC
TRBV9	TRBJ2-1	-	-	CASSPSNEQFF	TGTGCCAGCAGCCCGTCTAATGAGCAGTTCTTC
TRBV3-1/TRBV3-2	TRBJ2-4	-	-	CASSQATIGRVDIQYF	TGTGCCAGCAGCCAAGCGACGATTGGCAGGGTTGACATTCAGTACTTC
TRBV7-9	TRBJ1-1	-	-	CASSLGGGSEAFF	TGTGCCAGCAGCTTGGGTGGGGGCAGTGAAGCTTTCTTT
TRBV19	TRBJ2-3	-	-	CASSIVGDTDTQYF	TGTGCCAGTAGTATAGTCGGGGACACAGATACGCAGTATTTT
TRBV12-2	TRBJ2-1	-	-	CASRHETSGNPSYNEQFF	TGTGCAAGTCGACACGAAACTAGCGGCAACCCCTCCTACAATGAGCAGTTCTTC
TRBV30	TRBJ2-5	-	-	CAWSGLTETQYF	TGTGCCTGGAGTGGGCTTACAGAGACCCAGTACTTC
TRBV6-5	TRBJ1-2	TRBD1	once	CASRATGGSGYGYTF	TGTGCCAGCAGGGCAACAGGGGGGTCCGGCTATGGCTACACCTTC
TRBV10-3	TRBJ1-1	-	-	CAISESRAPGGNTEAFF	TGTGCCATCAGTGAGTCCCGGGCCCCGGGGGGGAACACTGAAGCTTTCTTT
TRBV7-3	TRBJ2-3	-	-	CASSPLGVSTDTQYF	TGTGCCAGCAGCCCCCTAGGCGTTAGCACAGATACGCAGTATTTT
TRBV15	TRBJ2-1	TRBD2	-	CATSRDRLAGREQFF	TGTGCCACCAGCAGAGATCGGCTAGCGGGGCGTGAGCAGTTCTTC
TRBV5-5	TRBJ2-3	-	-	CASSFSRDTQYF	TGTGCCAGCAGCTTCTCCAGAGATACGCAGTATTTT
TRBV11-3	TRBJ2-1	-	-	CASSPPGFDEQFF	TGTGCCAGCAGCCCCCCCGGTTTTGATGAGCAGTTCTTC
TRBV18	TRBJ2-2	TRBD2	-	CASSPLPQHPGGLFF	TGTGCCAGCTCACCACTTCCCCAACACCCGGGAGGGCTGTTTTTT
TRBV5-1	TRBJ2-1	TRBD2	-	CASSPPGLAGWGEQFF	TGCGCCAGCAGCCCCCCGGGACTAGCGGGATGGGGTGAGCAGTTCTTC
TRBV10-3	TRBJ2-3	TRBD1	-	CATGTDTDTQYF	TGTGCCACCGGGACAGACACAGATACGCAGTATTTT